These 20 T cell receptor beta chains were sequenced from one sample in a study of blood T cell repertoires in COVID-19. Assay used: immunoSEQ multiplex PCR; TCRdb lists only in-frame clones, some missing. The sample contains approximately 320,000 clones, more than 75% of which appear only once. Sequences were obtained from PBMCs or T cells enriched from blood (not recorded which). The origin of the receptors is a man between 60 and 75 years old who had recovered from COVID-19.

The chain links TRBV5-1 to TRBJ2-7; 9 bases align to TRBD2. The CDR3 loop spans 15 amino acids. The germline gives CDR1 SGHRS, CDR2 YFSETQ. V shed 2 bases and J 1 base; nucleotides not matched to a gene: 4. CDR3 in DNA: TGCGCCAGCAGCTTTAGCGGGAGTTTTTCCTACGAGCAGTACTTC. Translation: CASSFSGSFSYEQYF.

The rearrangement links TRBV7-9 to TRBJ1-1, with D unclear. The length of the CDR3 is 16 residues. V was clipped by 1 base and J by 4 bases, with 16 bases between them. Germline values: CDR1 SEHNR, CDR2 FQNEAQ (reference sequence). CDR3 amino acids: CASSLVPGGFGTEAFF. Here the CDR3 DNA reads TGTGCCAGCAGCTTAGTTCCAGGTGGGTTTGGCACTGAAGCTTTCTTT.

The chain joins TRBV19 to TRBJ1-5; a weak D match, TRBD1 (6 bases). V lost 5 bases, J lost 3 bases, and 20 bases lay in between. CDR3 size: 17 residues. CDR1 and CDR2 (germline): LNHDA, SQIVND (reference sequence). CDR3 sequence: CASSPTGGGGYNQPQHF. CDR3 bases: TGTGCCAGTAGTCCTACGGGAGGGGGAGGATACAATCAGCCCCAGCATTTT.

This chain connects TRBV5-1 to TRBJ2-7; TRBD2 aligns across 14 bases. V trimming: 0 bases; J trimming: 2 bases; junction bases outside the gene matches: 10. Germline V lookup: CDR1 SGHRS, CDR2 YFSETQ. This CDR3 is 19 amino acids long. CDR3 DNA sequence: TGCGCCAGCAGCTTGGTACCGGGACTAGCGGGAGTAGTTGCCTACGAGCAGTACTTC. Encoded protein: CASSLVPGLAGVVAYEQYF.

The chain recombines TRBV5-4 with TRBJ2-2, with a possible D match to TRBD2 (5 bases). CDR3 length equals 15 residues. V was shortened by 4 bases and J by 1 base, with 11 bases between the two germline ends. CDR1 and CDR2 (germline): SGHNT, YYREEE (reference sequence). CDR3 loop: CASSPGSENTGELFF. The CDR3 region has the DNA TGTGCCAGCAGCCCTGGTAGCGAGAACACCGGGGAGCTGTTTTTT.

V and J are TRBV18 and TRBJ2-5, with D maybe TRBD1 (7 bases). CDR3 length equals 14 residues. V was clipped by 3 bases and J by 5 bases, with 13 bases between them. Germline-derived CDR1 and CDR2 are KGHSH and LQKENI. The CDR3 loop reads CASSPARGDETQYF. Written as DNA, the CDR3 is TGTGCCAGCTCACCTGCCAGGGGGGATGAGACCCAGTACTTC. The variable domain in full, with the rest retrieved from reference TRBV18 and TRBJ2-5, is NAGVMQNPRHLVRRRGQEARLRCSPMKGHSHVYWYRQLPEEGLKFMVYLQKENIIDESGMPKERFSAEFPKEGPSILRIQQVVRGDSAAYFCASSPARGDETQYFGPGTRLLVL.

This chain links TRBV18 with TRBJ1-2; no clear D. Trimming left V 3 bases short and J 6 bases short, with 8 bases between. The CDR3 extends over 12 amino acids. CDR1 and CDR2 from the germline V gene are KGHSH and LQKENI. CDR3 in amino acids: CASSPEGNGYTF. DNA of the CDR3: TGTGCCAGCTCACCCGAGGGCAATGGCTACACCTTC.

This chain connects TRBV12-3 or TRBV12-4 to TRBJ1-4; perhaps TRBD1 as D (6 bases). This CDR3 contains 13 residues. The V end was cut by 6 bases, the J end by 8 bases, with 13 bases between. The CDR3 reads CASRRTDGEKLFF. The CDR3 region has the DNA TGTGCCAGCAGGCGGACAGATGGAGAAAAACTGTTTTTT.

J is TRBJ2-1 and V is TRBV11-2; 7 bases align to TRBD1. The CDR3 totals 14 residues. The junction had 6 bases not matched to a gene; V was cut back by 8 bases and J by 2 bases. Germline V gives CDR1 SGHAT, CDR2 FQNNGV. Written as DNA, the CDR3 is TGTGCCAGCTCTAGGGGACAGACCTACAATGAGCAGTTCTTC. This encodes CASSRGQTYNEQFF.

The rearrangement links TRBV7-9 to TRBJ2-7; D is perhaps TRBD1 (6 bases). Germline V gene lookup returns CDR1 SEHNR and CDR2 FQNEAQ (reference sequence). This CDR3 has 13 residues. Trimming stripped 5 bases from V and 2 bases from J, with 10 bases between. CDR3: CASSGGQPYEQYF. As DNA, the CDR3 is TGTGCCAGCAGCGGAGGACAGCCCTACGAGCAGTACTTC.

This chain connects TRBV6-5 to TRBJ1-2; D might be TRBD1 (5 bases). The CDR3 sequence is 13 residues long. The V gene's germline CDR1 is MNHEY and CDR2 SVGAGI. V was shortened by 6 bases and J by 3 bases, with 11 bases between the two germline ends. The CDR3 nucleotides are TGTGCCAGCAGCCGGGTAGGGGACTATGGCTACACCTTC. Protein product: CASSRVGDYGYTF.

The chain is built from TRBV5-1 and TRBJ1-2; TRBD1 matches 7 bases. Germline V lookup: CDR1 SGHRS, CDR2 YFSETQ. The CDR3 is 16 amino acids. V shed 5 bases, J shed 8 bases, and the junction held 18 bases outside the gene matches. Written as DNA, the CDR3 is TGCGCCAGCAGTTTTCCCCGGACAGGTTATACGCCGGGCTACACCTTC. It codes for CASSFPRTGYTPGYTF.

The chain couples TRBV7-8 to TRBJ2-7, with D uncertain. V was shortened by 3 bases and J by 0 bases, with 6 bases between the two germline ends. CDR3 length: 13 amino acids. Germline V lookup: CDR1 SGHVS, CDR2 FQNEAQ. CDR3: CASSLADSYEQYF. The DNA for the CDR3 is TGTGCCAGCAGCTTGGCCGACTCCTACGAGCAGTACTTC.

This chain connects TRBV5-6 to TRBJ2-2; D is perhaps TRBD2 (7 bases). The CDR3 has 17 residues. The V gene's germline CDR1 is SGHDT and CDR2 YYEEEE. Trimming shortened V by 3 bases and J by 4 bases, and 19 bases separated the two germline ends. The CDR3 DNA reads TGTGCCAGCAGCTCCCCGGGGGGCTGGGTTGGCACCGGGGAGCTGTTTTTT. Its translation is CASSSPGGWVGTGELFF. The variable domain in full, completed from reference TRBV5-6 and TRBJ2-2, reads DAGVTQSPTHLIKTRGQQVTLRCSPKSGHDTVSWYQQALGQGPQFIFQYYEEEERQRGNFPDRFSGHQFPNYSSELNVNALLLGDSALYLCASSSPGGWVGTGELFFGEGSRLTVL.

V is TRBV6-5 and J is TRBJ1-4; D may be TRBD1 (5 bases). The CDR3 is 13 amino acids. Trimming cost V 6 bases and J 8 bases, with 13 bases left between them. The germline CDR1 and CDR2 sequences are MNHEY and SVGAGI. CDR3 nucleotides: TGTGCCAGCAGGGAGGGGAGTATGGAAAAACTGTTTTTT. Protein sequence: CASREGSMEKLFF.

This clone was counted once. The CDR3 reads CASSPPVTQGQYSNQPQHF. CDR3 bases: TGTGCCAGCTCACCACCGGTGACACAGGGTCAATATAGCAATCAGCCCCAGCATTTT. V is TRBV18 and J is TRBJ1-5; D possibly corresponds to TRBD1 (6 bases). V lost 0 bases to trimming and J lost 0 bases, with 18 bases between them. The germline CDR1 and CDR2 sequences are KGHSH and LQKENI. The CDR3 extends over 19 amino acids.

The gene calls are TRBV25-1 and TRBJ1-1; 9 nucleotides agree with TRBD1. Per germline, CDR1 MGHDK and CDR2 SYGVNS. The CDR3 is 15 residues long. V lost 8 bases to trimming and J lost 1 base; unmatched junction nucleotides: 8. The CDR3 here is CASAPWGQGNTEAFF. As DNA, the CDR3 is TGTGCCAGCGCCCCGTGGGGACAGGGGAACACTGAAGCTTTCTTT.

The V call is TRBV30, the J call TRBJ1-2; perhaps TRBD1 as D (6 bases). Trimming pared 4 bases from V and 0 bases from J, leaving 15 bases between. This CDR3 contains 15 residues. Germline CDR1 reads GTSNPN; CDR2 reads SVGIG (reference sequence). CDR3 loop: CAWNSGTGSNYGYTF. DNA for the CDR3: TGTGCCTGGAATTCTGGTACAGGGTCTAACTATGGCTACACCTTC.

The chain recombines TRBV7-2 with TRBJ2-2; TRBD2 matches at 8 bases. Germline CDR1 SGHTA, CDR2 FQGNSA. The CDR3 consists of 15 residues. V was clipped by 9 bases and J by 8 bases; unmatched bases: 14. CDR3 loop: CASRPGTRVSGELFF. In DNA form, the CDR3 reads TGTGCCAGTAGACCCGGGACTAGAGTCTCGGGGGAGCTGTTTTTT.

Written as DNA, the CDR3 is TGTGCCAGCAGTTTAAGACTAGCGGTACAGTTCTTC. It yields the protein CASSLRLAVQFF. The chain uses TRBV28 and TRBJ2-1, with 9 positions matching TRBD2. Trimming at V came to 2 bases and at J to 13 bases, leaving 3 bases not matched to a gene. Looked up from germline, CDR1 is MDHEN and CDR2 is SYDVKM. The CDR3 totals 12 residues.